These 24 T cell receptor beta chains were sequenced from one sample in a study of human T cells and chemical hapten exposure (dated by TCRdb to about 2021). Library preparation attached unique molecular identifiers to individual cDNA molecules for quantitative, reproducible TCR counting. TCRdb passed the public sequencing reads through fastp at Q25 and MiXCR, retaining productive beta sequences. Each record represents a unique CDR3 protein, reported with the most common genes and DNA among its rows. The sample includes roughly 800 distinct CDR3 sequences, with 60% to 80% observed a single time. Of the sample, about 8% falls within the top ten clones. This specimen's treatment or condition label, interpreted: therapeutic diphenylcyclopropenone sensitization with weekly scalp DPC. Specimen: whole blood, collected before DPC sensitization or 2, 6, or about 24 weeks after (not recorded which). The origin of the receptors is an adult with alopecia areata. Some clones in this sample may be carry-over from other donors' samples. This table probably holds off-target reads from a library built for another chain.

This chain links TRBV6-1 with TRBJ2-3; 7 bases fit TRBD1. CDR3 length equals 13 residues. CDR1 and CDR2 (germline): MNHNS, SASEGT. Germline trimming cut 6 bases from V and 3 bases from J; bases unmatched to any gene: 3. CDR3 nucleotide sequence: TGTGCCAGCAGGGACAGGTCGACAGATACGCAGTATTTT. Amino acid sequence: CASRDRSTDTQYF.

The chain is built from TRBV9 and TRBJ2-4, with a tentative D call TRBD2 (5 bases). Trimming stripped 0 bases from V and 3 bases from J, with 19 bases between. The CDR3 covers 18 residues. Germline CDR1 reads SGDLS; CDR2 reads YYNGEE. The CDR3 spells CASSVGLRADGDKNIQYF. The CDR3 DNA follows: TGTGCCAGCAGCGTAGGATTGCGGGCAGACGGGGACAAAAACATTCAGTACTTC.

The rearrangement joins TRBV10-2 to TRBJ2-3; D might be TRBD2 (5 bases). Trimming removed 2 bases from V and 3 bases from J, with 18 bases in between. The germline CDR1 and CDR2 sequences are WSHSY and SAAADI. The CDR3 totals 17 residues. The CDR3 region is CASSEHPLAGFTDTQYF. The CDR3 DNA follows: TGCGCCAGCAGTGAGCACCCCCTCGCGGGCTTTACAGATACGCAGTATTTT.

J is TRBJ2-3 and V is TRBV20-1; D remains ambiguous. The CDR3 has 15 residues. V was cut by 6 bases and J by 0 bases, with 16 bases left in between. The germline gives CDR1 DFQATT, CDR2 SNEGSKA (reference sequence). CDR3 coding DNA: TGCAGTGCCCCCCCCGGGCACACTAGCACAGATACGCAGTATTTT. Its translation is CSAPPGHTSTDTQYF.

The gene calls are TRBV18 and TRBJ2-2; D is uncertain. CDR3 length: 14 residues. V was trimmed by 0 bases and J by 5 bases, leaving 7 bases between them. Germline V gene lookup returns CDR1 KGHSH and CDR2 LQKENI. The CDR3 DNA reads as TGTGCCAGCTCACCACCGACCCGAACCGGGGAGCTGTTTTTT. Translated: CASSPPTRTGELFF.

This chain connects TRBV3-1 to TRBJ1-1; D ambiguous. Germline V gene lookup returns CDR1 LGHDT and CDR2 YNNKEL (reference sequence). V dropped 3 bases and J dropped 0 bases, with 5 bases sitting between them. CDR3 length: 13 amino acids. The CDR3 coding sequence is TGTGCCAGCAGCCAGGGGATGAACACTGAAGCTTTCTTT. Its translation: CASSQGMNTEAFF.

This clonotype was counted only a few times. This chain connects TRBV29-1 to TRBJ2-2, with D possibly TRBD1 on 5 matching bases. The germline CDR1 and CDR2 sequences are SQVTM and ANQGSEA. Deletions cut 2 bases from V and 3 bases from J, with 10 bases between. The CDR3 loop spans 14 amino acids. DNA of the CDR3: TGCAGCGTTGAAATGTCAGGGTACACCGGGGAGCTGTTTTTT. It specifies CSVEMSGYTGELFF.

CDR3 sequence (DNA): TGTGCCAGCAGCTTAGGACTATACAATGAGCAGTTCTTC. It codes for CASSLGLYNEQFF. V usage is TRBV11-2 and J usage is TRBJ2-1, with a weak D call TRBD2 (5 bases). Trimming shortened V by 1 base and J by 4 bases, and 5 bases separated the two germline ends. This CDR3 contains 13 residues. Per the germline V gene, CDR1 is SGHAT and CDR2 is FQNNGV. The entire variable domain, with the rest obtained from reference TRBV11-2 and TRBJ2-1, is as follows: EAGVAQSPRYKIIEKRQSVAFWCNPISGHATLYWYQQILGQGPKLLIQFQNNGVVDDSQLPKDRFSAERLKGVDSTLKIQPAKLEDSAVYLCASSLGLYNEQFFGPGTRLTVL.

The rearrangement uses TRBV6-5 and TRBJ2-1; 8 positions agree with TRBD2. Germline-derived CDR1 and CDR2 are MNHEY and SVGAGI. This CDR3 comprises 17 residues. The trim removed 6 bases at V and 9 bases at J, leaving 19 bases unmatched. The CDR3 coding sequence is TGTGCCAGCAGCAACTCAGGGGAAGCGGGAGTTCAGGGTGAGCAGTTCTTC. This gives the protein CASSNSGEAGVQGEQFF.

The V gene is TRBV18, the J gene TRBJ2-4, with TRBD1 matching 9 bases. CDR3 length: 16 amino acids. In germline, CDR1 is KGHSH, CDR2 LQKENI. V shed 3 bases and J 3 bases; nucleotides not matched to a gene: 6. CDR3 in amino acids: CASSPTGGMSKNIQYF. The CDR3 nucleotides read TGTGCCAGCTCACCCACAGGGGGCATGAGCAAAAACATTCAGTACTTC.

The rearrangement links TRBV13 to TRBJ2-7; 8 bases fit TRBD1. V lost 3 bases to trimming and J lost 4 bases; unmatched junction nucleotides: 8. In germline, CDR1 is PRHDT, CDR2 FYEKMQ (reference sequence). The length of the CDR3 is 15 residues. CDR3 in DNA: TGTGCCAGCAGCTTGGCCCCGACAGGGGATTACGAGCAGTACTTC. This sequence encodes CASSLAPTGDYEQYF.

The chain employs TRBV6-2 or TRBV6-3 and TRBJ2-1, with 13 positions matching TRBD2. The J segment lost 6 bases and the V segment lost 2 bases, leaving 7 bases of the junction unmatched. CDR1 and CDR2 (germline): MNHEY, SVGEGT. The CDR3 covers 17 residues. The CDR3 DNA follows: TGTGCCAGCAGTTACCCCCTCACTAGCGGGAGGGGCAATGAGCAGTTCTTC. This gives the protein CASSYPLTSGRGNEQFF.

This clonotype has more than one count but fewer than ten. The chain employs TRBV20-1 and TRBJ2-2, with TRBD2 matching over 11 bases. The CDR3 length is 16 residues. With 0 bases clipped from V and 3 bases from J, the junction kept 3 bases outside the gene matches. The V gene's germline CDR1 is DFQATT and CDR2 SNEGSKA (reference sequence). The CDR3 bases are TGCAGTGCTAGAGATGGGACTAGCGGAGACACCGGGGAGCTGTTTTTT. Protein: CSARDGTSGDTGELFF.

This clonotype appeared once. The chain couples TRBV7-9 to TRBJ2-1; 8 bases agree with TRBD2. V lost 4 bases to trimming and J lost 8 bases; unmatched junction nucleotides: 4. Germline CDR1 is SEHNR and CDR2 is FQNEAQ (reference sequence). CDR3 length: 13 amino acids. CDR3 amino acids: CASSSSGSYEQFF. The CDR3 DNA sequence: TGTGCCAGCAGCTCCAGCGGGAGCTATGAGCAGTTCTTC.

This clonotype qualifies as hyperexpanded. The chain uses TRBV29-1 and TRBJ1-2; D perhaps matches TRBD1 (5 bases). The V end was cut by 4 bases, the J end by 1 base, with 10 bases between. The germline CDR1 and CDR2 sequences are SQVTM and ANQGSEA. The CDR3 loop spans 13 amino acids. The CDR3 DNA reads TGCAGCGTTGGGGGGATGAATAACTATGGCTACACCTTC. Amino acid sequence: CSVGGMNNYGYTF.

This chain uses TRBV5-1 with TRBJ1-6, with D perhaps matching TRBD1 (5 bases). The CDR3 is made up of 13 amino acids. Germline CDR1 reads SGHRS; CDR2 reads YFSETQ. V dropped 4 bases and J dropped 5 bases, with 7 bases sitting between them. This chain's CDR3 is CASSRGHNSPLHF. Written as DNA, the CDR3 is TGCGCCAGCAGCCGGGGCCATAATTCACCCCTCCACTTT.

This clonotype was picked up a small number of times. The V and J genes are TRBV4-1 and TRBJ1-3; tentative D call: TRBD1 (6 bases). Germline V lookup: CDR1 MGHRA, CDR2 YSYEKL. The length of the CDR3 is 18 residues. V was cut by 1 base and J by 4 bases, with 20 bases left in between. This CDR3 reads CASSQGGLSGGSGNTIYF. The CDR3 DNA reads TGCGCCAGCAGCCAAGGTGGGCTGAGCGGGGGCTCCGGAAACACCATATATTTT.

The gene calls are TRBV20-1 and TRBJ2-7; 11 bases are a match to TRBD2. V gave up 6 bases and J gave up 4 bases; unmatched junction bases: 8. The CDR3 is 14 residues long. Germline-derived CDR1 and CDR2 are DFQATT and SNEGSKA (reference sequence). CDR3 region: CSAYLAGGGYEQYF. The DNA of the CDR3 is TGCAGTGCATACCTAGCGGGAGGAGGGTACGAGCAGTACTTC.

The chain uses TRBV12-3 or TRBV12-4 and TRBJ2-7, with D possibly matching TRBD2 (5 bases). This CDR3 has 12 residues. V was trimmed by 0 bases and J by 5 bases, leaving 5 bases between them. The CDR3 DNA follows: TGTGCCAGCAGTTTAGCGCGGGACGAGCAGTACTTC. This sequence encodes CASSLARDEQYF.

Here the CDR3 reads CSGRQDYEQYF. CDR3 bases: TGCAGTGGAAGACAGGACTACGAGCAGTACTTC. V gene TRBV20-1 combines with J gene TRBJ2-7; possible D gene TRBD1, 6 bases. The CDR3 consists of 11 residues. Germline V lookup: CDR1 DFQATT, CDR2 SNEGSKA (reference sequence). With 7 bases removed from V and 3 bases from J, the gap between germline ends came to 10 bases.

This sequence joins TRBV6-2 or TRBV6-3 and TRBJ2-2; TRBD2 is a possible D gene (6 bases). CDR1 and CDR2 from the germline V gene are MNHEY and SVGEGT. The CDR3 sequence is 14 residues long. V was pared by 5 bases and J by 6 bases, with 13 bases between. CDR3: CASSPYPGAGELFF. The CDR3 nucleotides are TGTGCCAGCAGTCCCTACCCGGGGGCCGGGGAGCTGTTTTTT.

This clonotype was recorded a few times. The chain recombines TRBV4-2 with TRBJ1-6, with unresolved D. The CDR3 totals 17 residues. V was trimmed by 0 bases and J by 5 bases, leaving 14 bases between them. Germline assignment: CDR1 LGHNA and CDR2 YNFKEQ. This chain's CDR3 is CASSQEIPDVNNSPLHF. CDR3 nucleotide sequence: TGTGCCAGCAGCCAAGAGATCCCGGATGTAAATAATTCACCCCTCCACTTT.

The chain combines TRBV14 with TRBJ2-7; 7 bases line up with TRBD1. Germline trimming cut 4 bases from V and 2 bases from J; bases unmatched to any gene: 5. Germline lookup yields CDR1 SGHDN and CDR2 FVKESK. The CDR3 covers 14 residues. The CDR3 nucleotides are TGTGCCAGCAGCCGGGACAGCAACACCTACGAGCAGTACTTC. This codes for CASSRDSNTYEQYF.

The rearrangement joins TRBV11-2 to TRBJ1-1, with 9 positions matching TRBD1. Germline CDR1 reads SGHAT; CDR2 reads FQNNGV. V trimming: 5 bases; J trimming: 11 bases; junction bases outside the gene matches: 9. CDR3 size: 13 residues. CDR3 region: CASSGSTGGLAFF. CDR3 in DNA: TGTGCCAGCAGCGGATCTACAGGGGGCCTGGCTTTCTTT.